The T cell receptor beta chain described here comes from a study of cytomegalovirus exposure and HLA in healthy donors. V shed 5 bases and J shed 0 bases, with 14 bases lying between them. CDR3 length: 15 amino acids. Germline lookup yields CDR1 LGHNA and CDR2 YNFKEQ. PCR was performed using 60 Vbeta and 13 Jbeta primers. Sequenced by immunoSEQ multiplex PCR; TCRdb stores in-frame clones only, minus some. The data hold about 130,000 clones, with 79% observed a single time. The sequencing input was PBMCs. J is TRBJ2-7 and V is TRBV4-2, with D perhaps matching TRBD2 (5 bases). The sequence came from a man aged 35 to 55 in good health and CMV-seropositive. Here the CDR3 reads CASSSPTRTSYEQYF. The CDR3 nucleotides read TGTGCCAGCAGCTCTCCAACTAGAACCTCCTACGAGCAGTACTTC.